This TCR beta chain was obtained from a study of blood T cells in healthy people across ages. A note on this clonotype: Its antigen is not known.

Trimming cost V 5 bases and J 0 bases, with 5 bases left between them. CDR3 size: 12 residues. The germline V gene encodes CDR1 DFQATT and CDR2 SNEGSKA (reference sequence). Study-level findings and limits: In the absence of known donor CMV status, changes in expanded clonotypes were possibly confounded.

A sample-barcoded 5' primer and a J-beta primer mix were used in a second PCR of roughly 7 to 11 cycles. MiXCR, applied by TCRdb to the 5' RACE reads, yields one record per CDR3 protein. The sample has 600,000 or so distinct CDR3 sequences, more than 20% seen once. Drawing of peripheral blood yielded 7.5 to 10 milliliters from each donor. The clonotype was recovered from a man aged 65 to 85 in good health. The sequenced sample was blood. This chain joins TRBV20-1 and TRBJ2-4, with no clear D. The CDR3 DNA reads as TGCAGTGCTCTGTTAGCCAAAAACATTCAGTACTTC. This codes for CSALLAKNIQYF.